The clone carrying this T cell receptor (beta chain) was found a few times. What it binds is not known. The CDR3 contains 13 residues. V dropped 7 bases and J dropped 4 bases, with 12 bases sitting between them. Germline loops: CDR1 LNHDA, CDR2 SQIVND (reference sequence). PCR primers comprised 60 Vbeta and 13 Jbeta primers. Measured with immunoSEQ multiplex PCR; TCRdb has only the in-frame clones, and not every one. The table shows about 170,000 clones, with over 75% occurring only once. This sample is part of a study of cytomegalovirus exposure and HLA in healthy donors. The study, taken as a whole, reports: The study had only CMV serostatus as immune exposure information. Later analysis suggested most CMV-associated TCR beta chains were HLA-restricted. An analysis that was carried out later associated approximately 15,000 TCR beta sequences with HLA alleles at 0.05 false discovery rate.

The sequence was obtained from a female donor in good health and CMV-seronegative. The rearrangement links TRBV19 to TRBJ2-3; no clear D gene. The sample taken for sequencing was PBMCs. CDR3 protein: CASKASFADTQYF. The CDR3 nucleotides read TGTGCCAGTAAGGCTAGTTTTGCAGATACGCAGTATTTT.